The 31 T cell receptor beta chains listed next were all sequenced from one sample in a study of T-cell reconstitution after alpha-beta-depleted transplantation in children. Unique molecular identifiers were incorporated when the TCRbeta library was constructed. TCRdb redid the calling of the PCR reads with MiXCR, one entry per CDR3 protein. The table shows approximately 300,000 distinct CDR3 sequences, with around a tenth occurring only once. Specimen: PBMCs, collected before TCRalphabeta/CD19-depleted stem cell transplant. These receptors all come from a boy less than two years old with acute myeloid leukemia, due to receive a stem cell transplant.

The chain carries TRBV11-2 and TRBJ2-7; D call uncertain. Germline CDR1 SGHAT, CDR2 FQNNGV. V was cut by 1 base and J by 6 bases, with 10 bases left in between. This CDR3 comprises 13 residues. CDR3 sequence (DNA): TGTGCCAGCAGCTTAGGCGTGCTCACCGAGCAGTACTTC. It encodes CASSLGVLTEQYF.

The CDR3 coding sequence is TGTGCCAGCAGCTTTGGGGTGGGAGCGGTTCGACTCTACAATGAGCAGTTCTTC. Amino acid sequence: CASSFGVGAVRLYNEQFF. The chain recombines TRBV11-2 with TRBJ2-1; a possible D gene is TRBD2 (5 bases). In germline, CDR1 is SGHAT, CDR2 FQNNGV. The germline V and J ends were trimmed by 3 bases and 3 bases, with 21 bases remaining between them. This CDR3 contains 18 residues.

At least ten counts were recorded for this clonotype. This chain connects TRBV6-5 to TRBJ2-1; a possible D gene is TRBD1 (6 bases). CDR1 MNHEY and CDR2 SVGAGI come from the germline V gene. The V end lost 2 bases, the J end lost 0 bases, and 14 bases lay between the germline ends. The CDR3 has 17 amino acids. In nucleotides, the CDR3 is TGTGCCAGCAGTTACCCCCTGACAGGCAGCTCCTACAATGAGCAGTTCTTC. It yields the protein CASSYPLTGSSYNEQFF.

The chain carries TRBV12-3 or TRBV12-4 and TRBJ2-7; 11 nucleotides line up with TRBD1. This CDR3 spans 15 amino acids. The trim removed 5 bases at V and 3 bases at J, leaving 6 bases unmatched. CDR3 protein: CASSGDRGYLYEQYF. The CDR3 DNA is TGTGCCAGCAGTGGGGACAGGGGGTACCTCTACGAGCAGTACTTC.

This clonotype was detected ten times or more. CDR3 region: CASSQLQPPGHRVETQYF. DNA for the CDR3: TGTGCCAGCAGCCAATTACAACCTCCGGGACACAGGGTAGAGACCCAGTACTTC. The chain has TRBV3-1 and TRBJ2-5; possible D gene TRBD1, 6 bases. With 2 bases removed from V and 4 bases from J, the gap between germline ends came to 23 bases. This CDR3 is built from 18 residues. Germline-derived CDR1 and CDR2 are LGHDT and YNNKEL (reference sequence).

This clonotype has a count of ten or more. The chain combines TRBV12-3 or TRBV12-4 with TRBJ2-3; possibly TRBD1 for D (6 bases). Trimming took 2 bases from V and 2 from J, leaving 11 bases between them. This CDR3 has 15 residues. The CDR3 here is CASSLYRAHTDTQYF. For the CDR3, the DNA is TGTGCCAGCAGTTTATACAGGGCCCACACAGATACGCAGTATTTT.

This clonotype appeared many times. V gene TRBV7-9 combines with J gene TRBJ2-7; 7 nucleotides line up with TRBD2. CDR3 size: 13 residues. From germline, CDR1 is SEHNR and CDR2 FQNEAQ (reference sequence). V lost 7 bases to trimming and J lost 2 bases; unmatched junction nucleotides: 5. The CDR3 nucleotides read TGTGCCAGCACCCCTGGGAGGGCCTACGAGCAGTACTTC. Its protein is CASTPGRAYEQYF.

This clonotype showed up many times. V usage is TRBV7-8 and J usage is TRBJ2-7, with D maybe TRBD2 (5 bases). The CDR3 contains 15 residues. Germline assignment: CDR1 SGHVS and CDR2 FQNEAQ. The V end lost 7 bases, the J end lost 3 bases, and 19 bases lay between the germline ends. The DNA for the CDR3 is TGTGCCAGCACCGGCCCGGGATATGACCTCTACGAGCAGTACTTC. It specifies CASTGPGYDLYEQYF.

This clonotype was detected a few times. The chain carries TRBV14 and TRBJ2-1, with D tentatively TRBD1 (6 bases). The V end was cut by 1 base, the J end by 5 bases, with 21 bases between. The V gene's germline CDR1 is SGHDN and CDR2 FVKESK. The CDR3 is 18 amino acids. The CDR3 DNA follows: TGTGCCAGCAGCCAAGTTTTGATAGGGCAGGGGACGGACAATGAGCAGTTCTTC. Amino acid sequence: CASSQVLIGQGTDNEQFF.

The chain recombines TRBV9 with TRBJ1-1; D may be TRBD1 (5 bases). Trimming pared 1 base from V and 3 bases from J, leaving 10 bases between. Germline V CDR1 and CDR2: SGDLS, YYNGEE. This CDR3 has 14 amino acids. CDR3 sequence: CASSVNPRDTEAFF. DNA of the CDR3: TGTGCCAGCAGCGTAAACCCCAGGGACACTGAAGCTTTCTTT.

The table lists this clonotype with many counts. The chain employs TRBV29-1 and TRBJ2-5, with 7 bases fitting TRBD1. Unmatched junction bases numbered 5, after V lost 3 bases and J lost 1 base. From germline, CDR1 is SQVTM and CDR2 ANQGSEA. This CDR3 has 14 residues. The CDR3: CSVDRTGLQETQYF. The CDR3 DNA reads as TGCAGCGTTGACCGGACAGGCCTCCAAGAGACCCAGTACTTC.

This clonotype has a handful of counts. The chain employs TRBV12-5 and TRBJ1-1; the D gene is possibly TRBD1 (5 bases). Trimming took off 1 base at V and 5 bases at J, with 14 bases between the two ends. Per the germline V gene, CDR1 is LGHNT and CDR2 is FRNRAP. The CDR3 totals 15 residues. CDR3 DNA: TGTGCTAGTGGTTTGGGGGAGGGGAGGAAGACTGAAGCTTTCTTT. This gives the protein CASGLGEGRKTEAFF.

This clonotype was detected only a few times. The chain has TRBV5-4 and TRBJ2-3, with 10 bases matching TRBD2. The CDR3 length is 15 residues. V trimming: 5 bases; J trimming: 4 bases; junction bases outside the gene matches: 7. CDR1 is SGHNT and CDR2 is YYREEE in the germline V gene (reference sequence). The CDR3 sequence is CASSYSGGVADTQYF. The CDR3 bases are TGTGCCAGCAGTTACAGCGGGGGGGTGGCAGATACGCAGTATTTT.

This clonotype was counted ten times or more. The rearrangement links TRBV12-3 or TRBV12-4 to TRBJ1-1; the D is unclear. CDR3 length equals 13 residues. Trimming stripped 2 bases from V and 11 bases from J, with 15 bases between. CDR3 amino acids: CASSLNRPRMAFF. Here the CDR3 DNA reads TGTGCCAGCAGTTTAAATAGACCCCGGATGGCTTTCTTT.

The chain combines TRBV12-3 or TRBV12-4 with TRBJ1-5; unclear D gene. There are 14 residues in the CDR3. V lost 10 bases to trimming and J lost 1 base, with 14 bases between them. CDR3 coding DNA: TGTGCCACAGGCCGGACTGGGAGCAATCAGCCCCAGCATTTT. It yields the protein CATGRTGSNQPQHF.

This clonotype was recorded many times. This sequence joins TRBV13 and TRBJ2-7; perhaps TRBD1 as D (6 bases). The germline CDR1 and CDR2 sequences are PRHDT and FYEKMQ (reference sequence). Trimming removed 5 bases from V and 1 base from J, with 15 bases in between. The CDR3 spans 15 residues. CDR3 in DNA: TGTGCCAGCAGCAGTGGGACATTCGGATCCTACGAGCAGTACTTC. It is translated as CASSSGTFGSYEQYF.

Only a few counts were recorded for this clonotype. The rearrangement links TRBV4-1 to TRBJ1-1, with D possibly matching TRBD1 (5 bases). Per germline, CDR1 MGHRA and CDR2 YSYEKL. This CDR3 is 14 amino acids long. The V end was cut by 3 bases, the J end by 4 bases, with 12 bases between. CDR3 sequence (DNA): TGCGCCAGCAGCCACCCGGGACGGGGCACTGAAGCTTTCTTT. This codes for CASSHPGRGTEAFF.

This clonotype was picked up many times. The chain employs TRBV12-3 or TRBV12-4 and TRBJ2-5; TRBD2 agrees at 15 bases. V dropped 5 bases and J dropped 5; count of bases not matched to a gene: 0. This CDR3 spans 14 amino acids. The CDR3 DNA reads as TGTGCCAGCAGTGGGACTAGCGGGGGGGAGACCCAGTACTTC. Translated, it gives CASSGTSGGETQYF.

As for this clonotype: At one of its ends the junction is not consistent with the germline gene, which may arise from a read error. CDR3 sequence: CCAREDIGTAYEQYF. The DNA of the CDR3 is TGCTGTGCTAGAGAGGACATTGGGACAGCCTACGAGCAGTACTTC. The chain is built from TRBV20-1 and TRBJ2-7; 7 bases align to TRBD1. The CDR3 runs to 15 residues. Per the germline V gene, CDR1 is DFQATT and CDR2 is SNEGSKA (reference sequence).

This clonotype was seen repeatedly, ten times or more. This chain connects TRBV7-2 to TRBJ2-5; 15 bases fit TRBD2. V was pared by 3 bases and J by 5 bases, with 4 bases of the junction left unmatched. This CDR3 region has 16 residues. Germline V gene lookup returns CDR1 SGHTA and CDR2 FQGNSA. As DNA, the CDR3 is TGTGCCAGCAGCTTCCGGACTAGCGGGGGGGCCGAGACCCAGTACTTC. This codes for CASSFRTSGGAETQYF.

The CDR3 nucleotides read TGTGCCAGCAGCCAAGACTTTAGCCTCGGTGAGCAGTTCTTC. Translation: CASSQDFSLGEQFF. The chain couples TRBV14 to TRBJ2-1; D call uncertain. Germline V lookup: CDR1 SGHDN, CDR2 FVKESK. Trimming stripped 0 bases from V and 9 bases from J, with 12 bases between. The CDR3 runs 14 residues.

This chain uses TRBV7-3 with TRBJ2-6; D unresolved. Trimming took 5 bases from V and 1 from J, leaving 12 bases between them. Germline V CDR1 and CDR2: SGHTA, FQGTGA. The CDR3 length is 16 residues. Written as DNA, the CDR3 is TGTGCCAGCAGCCAAATGGTAGCTTCTGGGGCCAACGTCCTGACTTTC. It translates to CASSQMVASGANVLTF.

This clonotype was observed at least ten times. The J gene is TRBJ1-1, the V gene TRBV7-9; D is undetermined. CDR3 size: 14 residues. In germline, CDR1 is SEHNR, CDR2 FQNEAQ (reference sequence). V lost 3 bases and J lost 0, with 8 bases in between. The DNA of the CDR3 is TGTGCCAGCAGCTTTTCAGGTCTGAACACTGAAGCTTTCTTT. It encodes CASSFSGLNTEAFF.

There are a few counts of this clonotype. The V and J genes are TRBV7-2 and TRBJ2-3, with D unclear. V lost 2 bases and J 4 bases, leaving 10 bases between the germline ends. The CDR3 contains 14 residues. CDR1 is SGHTA and CDR2 is FQGNSA in the germline V gene. The DNA for the CDR3 is TGTGCCAGCAGCTTAAGCAAGGATCCAGATACGCAGTATTTT. Protein: CASSLSKDPDTQYF.

About this clonotype: Just one base apart from a much larger clone, this may be a read error. The chain carries TRBV11-2 and TRBJ2-7; D could derive from TRBD1 or TRBD2 (5 bases each). The CDR3 covers 15 residues. Germline V lookup: CDR1 SGHAT, CDR2 FQNNGV. CDR3 bases: TGTGCCAGCAGCTCCCGGGACCTAGGAGCCTACGAGCCGTACTTC. Its protein is CASSSRDLGAYEPYF.

This clonotype has ten or more counts. The chain employs TRBV5-1 and TRBJ2-6, with 8 bases lining up with TRBD1. V dropped 0 bases and J dropped 0; count of bases not matched to a gene: 2. Per germline, CDR1 SGHRS and CDR2 YFSETQ. The CDR3 loop spans 17 amino acids. CDR3 sequence (DNA): TGCGCCAGCAGCTTGGACAGGGGGATCTCTGGGGCCAACGTCCTGACTTTC. This translates into CASSLDRGISGANVLTF.

This clonotype was seen many times. The chain links TRBV20-1 to TRBJ1-5, with a weak D call TRBD1 (5 bases). Trimming left V 4 bases short and J 6 bases short, with 16 bases between. The CDR3 runs 14 residues. The germline V gene has CDR1 DFQATT and CDR2 SNEGSKA (reference sequence). The CDR3: CSATNQGRAQPQHF. CDR3 coding DNA: TGCAGTGCTACCAATCAGGGAAGGGCTCAGCCCCAGCATTTT.

J is TRBJ1-5 and V is TRBV2; TRBD1 might be the D (5 bases). V was cut by 4 bases and J by 0 bases, with 10 bases left in between. Germline CDR1 is SNHLY and CDR2 is FYNNEI. The CDR3 contains 15 residues. In nucleotides, the CDR3 is TGTGCCAGCAGTGTCGGGACGGATAGCAATCAGCCCCAGCATTTT. Amino acids: CASSVGTDSNQPQHF.

The chain combines TRBV7-9 with TRBJ1-4; D is ambiguous. Deletions cut 5 bases from V and 6 bases from J, with 10 bases between. Germline-derived CDR1 and CDR2 are SEHNR and FQNEAQ (reference sequence). The CDR3 loop spans 13 amino acids. CDR3 amino acids: CASSTRDDEKLFF. DNA for the CDR3: TGTGCCAGCAGCACCAGAGATGATGAAAAACTGTTTTTT.

The chain links TRBV7-2 to TRBJ2-5; tentatively, D is TRBD1 (6 bases). CDR3 size: 17 residues. Per the germline V gene, CDR1 is SGHTA and CDR2 is FQGNSA. With 1 base removed from V and 5 bases from J, the gap between germline ends came to 20 bases. The CDR3 DNA is TGTGCCAGCAGCTTAGTTGGGATCCCAGGGGTGGGGGAGACCCAGTACTTC. It yields the protein CASSLVGIPGVGETQYF.

In this sample, this clonotype turned up a few times. The CDR3 sequence is CASSSRDRGREQFF. CDR3 coding DNA: TGTGCCAGCAGTTCCCGGGACAGGGGACGTGAGCAGTTCTTC. J is TRBJ2-1 and V is TRBV3-1; 10 nucleotides line up with TRBD1. Looked up from germline, CDR1 is LGHDT and CDR2 is YNNKEL (reference sequence). CDR3 length: 14 amino acids. V was clipped by 6 bases and J by 9 bases; unmatched bases: 8.